This T cell receptor beta chain was found in a study of T cells in Graves' hyperthyroidism and ophthalmopathy. There were TCR beta CDR3 regions amplified from RNA transcripts. Initially, a first-round RT-PCR of the TCR CDR3 employed the HTBI primer set. TCRdb reanalysed the multiplex PCR reads using MiXCR and keeps one entry per CDR3 protein. The table includes about 360,000 distinct CDR3 sequences, around 13% detected once. The table lists this clonotype with a count of one. Its target is unknown. The ends were cut back, 1 base at V and 3 bases at J, with 10 bases in the middle. Germline V gene sequence: CDR1 MGHRA, CDR2 YSYEKL. The length of the CDR3 is 15 residues. Findings of the study overall: In blood, most of the thyroid clonotypes expanded above 0.001 were also present.

The rearrangement uses TRBV4-1 and TRBJ1-5; tentative D call: TRBD1 (5 bases). Sequenced: blood. The clonotype was recovered from a woman between 18 and 29 years old with Graves' hyperthyroidism. The CDR3 spells CASSQGTLINQPQHF. The CDR3 nucleotides are TGCGCCAGCAGCCAAGGGACACTAATCAATCAGCCCCAGCATTTT.